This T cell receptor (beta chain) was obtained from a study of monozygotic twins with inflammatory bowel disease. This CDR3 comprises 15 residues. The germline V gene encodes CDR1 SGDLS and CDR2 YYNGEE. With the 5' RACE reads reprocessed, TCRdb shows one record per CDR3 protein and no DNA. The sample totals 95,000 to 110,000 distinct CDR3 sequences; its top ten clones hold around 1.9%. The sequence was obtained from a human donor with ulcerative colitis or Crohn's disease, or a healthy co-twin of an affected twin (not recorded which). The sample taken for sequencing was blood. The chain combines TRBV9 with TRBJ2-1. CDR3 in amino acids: CASSVDGRTYNEQFF.